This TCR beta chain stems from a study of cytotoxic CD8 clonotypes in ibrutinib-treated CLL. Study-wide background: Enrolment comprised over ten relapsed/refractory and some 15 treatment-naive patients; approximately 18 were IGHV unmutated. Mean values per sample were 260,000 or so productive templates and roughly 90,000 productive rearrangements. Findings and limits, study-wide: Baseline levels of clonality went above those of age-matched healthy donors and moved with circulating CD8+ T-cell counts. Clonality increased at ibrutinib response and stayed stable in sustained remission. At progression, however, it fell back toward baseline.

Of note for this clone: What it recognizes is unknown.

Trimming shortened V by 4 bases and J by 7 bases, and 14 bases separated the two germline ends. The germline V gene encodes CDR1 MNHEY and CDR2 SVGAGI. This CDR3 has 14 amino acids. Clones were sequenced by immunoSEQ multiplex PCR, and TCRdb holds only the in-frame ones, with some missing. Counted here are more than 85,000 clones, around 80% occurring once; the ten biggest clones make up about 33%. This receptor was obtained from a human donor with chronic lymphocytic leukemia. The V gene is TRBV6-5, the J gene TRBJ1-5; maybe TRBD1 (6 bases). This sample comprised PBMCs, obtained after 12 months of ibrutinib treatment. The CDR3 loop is CASSLSRGTQPQHF. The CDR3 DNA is TGTGCCAGCAGTTTGAGTAGGGGGACACAGCCCCAGCATTTT.